One TCR beta chain is described in this entry. Repertoires were generated with immunoSEQ multiplex PCR, while TCRdb's copy carries only in-frame clones and drops some. The repertoire has roughly 200,000 clones, more than 75% of them found once; the top ten carry approximately 6.1%. Germline V gene sequence: CDR1 MNHEY, CDR2 SMNVEV (reference sequence). V dropped 2 bases and J dropped 2 bases, with 6 bases sitting between them. The CDR3 has 13 residues. These data originate in a study of blood T cell repertoires in COVID-19. As for the study in general: Sources were T cells, B-cell-depleted T cells, or PBMCs; the material itself was cDNA or gDNA.

The source of this sequence is a man older than 75 with acute or convalescent COVID-19. This chain joins TRBV27 and TRBJ1-2; D not resolved. Sequencing input: peripheral blood. CDR3 DNA sequence: TGTGCCAGCAGTTTACTAGGAAACTATGGCTACACCTTC. As protein: CASSLLGNYGYTF.